This entry lists 7 T cell receptor beta chains sequenced from one sample in a study of metastatic and nonmetastatic thyroid tumors. Prior to thyroid surgery, none of the patients had received any treatment. TCRdb re-called clones from the PCR reads using MiXCR. The sample comprises 6,500 to 8,000 clones, roughly 30% of which are singletons, and around 20% rests with the top ten. Sequencing input: tumor tissue. These receptors originate from a female donor with papillary thyroid cancer or a benign thyroid nodule (not recorded which). Some clones in this sample may be carry-over from other donors' samples.

The chain carries TRBV9 and TRBJ1-5; D is uncertain. Per the germline V gene, CDR1 is SGDLS and CDR2 is YYNGEE. Trimming left V 4 bases short and J 3 bases short, with 8 bases between. This CDR3 contains 13 residues. CDR3 DNA sequence: TGTGCCAGCAGCCCTTTTGTCAATCAGCCCCAGCATTTT. It specifies CASSPFVNQPQHF.

This clone has only a few counts. The chain combines TRBV6-1 with TRBJ2-1; 9 nucleotides match TRBD2. The CDR3 sequence is 15 residues long. J lost 8 bases, V lost 2 bases, and 7 bases had no gene match. Germline CDR1 and CDR2: MNHNS and SASEGT. CDR3 sequence: CASSEWREGRDEQFF. As DNA, the CDR3 is TGTGCCAGCAGTGAATGGCGGGAGGGCCGCGATGAGCAGTTCTTC.

This clone has at least ten counts. V and J are TRBV4-2 and TRBJ2-3; the D gene is possibly TRBD1 (7 bases). The CDR3 consists of 17 residues. The germline CDR1 and CDR2 sequences are LGHNA and YNFKEQ. Trimming removed 4 bases at V and 1 base at J, with 18 bases between. CDR3 nucleotides: TGTGCCAGCAGCCCCAGGCGATCCAGGGGGGGCACAGATACGCAGTATTTT. This codes for CASSPRRSRGGTDTQYF.

V usage is TRBV24-1 and J usage is TRBJ2-1; the D gene is possibly TRBD2 (5 bases). CDR1 KGHDR and CDR2 SFDVKD come from the germline V gene. CDR3 length: 15 amino acids. V dropped 12 bases and J dropped 7 bases, with 24 bases sitting between them. The CDR3 bases are TGTGCCTCTTCGGGAACTGGGGTCAACACTAATGAGCAGTTCTTC. Its translation: CASSGTGVNTNEQFF.

This clone has a handful of counts. The chain employs TRBV7-9 and TRBJ1-1; 8 bases agree with TRBD1. This CDR3 has 12 amino acids. V lost 5 bases, J lost 7 bases, and 3 bases stayed unmatched. Germline CDR1 reads SEHNR; CDR2 reads FQNEAQ (reference sequence). The CDR3 DNA reads as TGTGCCAGCAGCGGGACAGGCCTTGAAGCTTTCTTT. Protein product: CASSGTGLEAFF.

Sample share makes this clone large. CDR3 amino acids: CASSPPTGLSYEQYF. The CDR3 DNA is TGTGCCAGCAGTCCCCCGACAGGGCTCTCCTACGAGCAGTACTTC. The rearrangement links TRBV28 to TRBJ2-7; 7 positions agree with TRBD1. The CDR3 is 15 amino acids. CDR1 MDHEN and CDR2 SYDVKM come from the germline V gene. V trimming: 5 bases; J trimming: 0 bases; junction bases outside the gene matches: 7.

V is TRBV11-2 and J is TRBJ1-2; D is unclear. Germline V lookup: CDR1 SGHAT, CDR2 FQNNGV. This CDR3 region has 17 residues. Between the trimmed V and J ends, which lost 2 bases and 2 bases, there was a span of 18 bases. The CDR3, as DNA: TGTGCCAGCAGCTTAAAGTACTGGCAGCGCGTAAACTATGGCTACACCTTC. It translates to CASSLKYWQRVNYGYTF.